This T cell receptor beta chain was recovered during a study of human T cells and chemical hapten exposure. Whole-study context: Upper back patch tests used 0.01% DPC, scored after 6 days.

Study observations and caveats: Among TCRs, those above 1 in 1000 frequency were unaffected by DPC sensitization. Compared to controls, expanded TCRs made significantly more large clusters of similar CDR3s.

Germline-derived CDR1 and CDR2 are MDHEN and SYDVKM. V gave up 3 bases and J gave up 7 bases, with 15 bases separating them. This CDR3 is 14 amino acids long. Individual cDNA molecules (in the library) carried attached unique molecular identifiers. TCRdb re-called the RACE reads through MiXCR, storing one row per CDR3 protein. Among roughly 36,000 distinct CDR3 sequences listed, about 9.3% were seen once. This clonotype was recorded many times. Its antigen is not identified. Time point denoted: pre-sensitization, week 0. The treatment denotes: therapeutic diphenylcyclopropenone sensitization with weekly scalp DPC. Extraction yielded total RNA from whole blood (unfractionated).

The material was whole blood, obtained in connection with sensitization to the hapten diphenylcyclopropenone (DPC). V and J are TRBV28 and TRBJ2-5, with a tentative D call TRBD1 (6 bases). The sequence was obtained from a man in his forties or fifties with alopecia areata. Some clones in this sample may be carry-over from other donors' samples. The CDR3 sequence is CASSLRQATGTQYF. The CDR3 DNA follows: TGTGCCAGCAGTTTGCGACAGGCAACAGGGACCCAGTACTTC.